Listed below are T cell receptor beta chains from one sample, sequenced in a study of shared clonotypes between healthy human individuals. Profiling relied on immunoSEQ multiplex PCR, and the TCRdb table lists in-frame clones only, not all of them. Among about 1.5 million clones listed, over 95% were seen once. The specimen sequenced was naive CD4+ T cells sorted from blood. The origin of the receptors is a man aged 25 to 45 in good health. Both conserved end residues are part of each CDR3. Each record gives: D gene, V gene, J gene, clone size, CDR3 DNA, CDR3 protein. D genes are given only for firm matches. Clone size is stated in some rows and not others, as once, few, many or a class when expanded.

D: TRBD1; V: TRBV2; J: TRBJ1-2; size: NA; DNA: TGTGCCAGCAGCGGGACAGGGGCCTATGGCTACACCTTC; CDR3: CASSGTGAYGYTF
D: NA; V: TRBV27; J: TRBJ1-5; size: NA; DNA: TGTGCCAGCAGCCCATTTCGGAGCAATCAGCCCCAGCATTTT; CDR3: CASSPFRSNQPQHF
D: TRBD2; V: TRBV7-9; J: TRBJ2-1; size: NA; DNA: TGTGCCAGCAGCACCTATAGCGGGGGCATCTACAATGAGCAGTTCTTC; CDR3: CASSTYSGGIYNEQFF
D: NA; V: TRBV5-5; J: TRBJ1-3; size: once; DNA: TGTGCCAGCAGCTTGGGGGGGCTCCAGAAAGGAAACACCATATATTTT; CDR3: CASSLGGLQKGNTIYF
D: NA; V: TRBV15; J: TRBJ2-5; size: NA; DNA: TGTGCCACCAGCAGAGATGGGACCCAGTACTTC; CDR3: CATSRDGTQYF
D: TRBD2; V: TRBV19; J: TRBJ2-1; size: NA; DNA: TGTGCCAGTAGTTTGACTAGCGGGAGAGGTGAGCAGTTCTTC; CDR3: CASSLTSGRGEQFF
D: NA; V: TRBV28; J: TRBJ1-1; size: NA; DNA: TGTGCCAGCAGTTTAAGGCATATGAACACTGAAGCTTTCTTT; CDR3: CASSLRHMNTEAFF
D: NA; V: TRBV6-1; J: TRBJ2-2; size: NA; DNA: TGTGCCAGCAGTGAATACAGGGCGGACACCGGGGAGCTGTTTTTT; CDR3: CASSEYRADTGELFF
D: TRBD2; V: TRBV7-6; J: TRBJ2-1; size: NA; DNA: TGTGCCAGCAGCGGATCTAGCGGGAGGGGGGGTGAGCAGTTCTTC; CDR3: CASSGSSGRGGEQFF
D: TRBD2; V: TRBV6-1; J: TRBJ2-7; size: NA; DNA: TGTGCCAGCAGCTTCCTACTAGCGGGTGGATACGAGCAGTACTTC; CDR3: CASSFLLAGGYEQYF
D: TRBD2; V: TRBV5-4; J: TRBJ2-1; size: NA; DNA: TGTGCCAGCGGGACTAGGGGGAGGGCCGATGAGCAGTTCTTC; CDR3: CASGTRGRADEQFF
D: NA; V: TRBV9; J: TRBJ1-1; size: NA; DNA: TGTGCCAGCAGCGTAGGGGGCACGACTGAAGCTTTCTTT; CDR3: CASSVGGTTEAFF
D: NA; V: TRBV5-1; J: TRBJ2-2; size: NA; DNA: TGCGCCAGCAGCTTGAATAGCGGGAACACCGGGGAGCTGTTTTTT; CDR3: CASSLNSGNTGELFF
D: NA; V: TRBV5-4; J: TRBJ1-1; size: once; DNA: TGTGCCAGCAGCGATCTAACTACGGTGAACACTGAAGCTTTCTTT; CDR3: CASSDLTTVNTEAFF
D: NA; V: TRBV9; J: TRBJ1-1; size: NA; DNA: TGTGCCAGCAGCGTAGAATCCGGGTGGCACACTGAAGCTTTCTTT; CDR3: CASSVESGWHTEAFF
D: TRBD1; V: TRBV7-9; J: TRBJ1-5; size: NA; DNA: TGTGCCAGCAGCTTGGGACAGGGGCATCAGCCCCAGCATTTT; CDR3: CASSLGQGHQPQHF
D: NA; V: TRBV5-4; J: TRBJ1-2; size: once; DNA: TGTGCCAGCAGCTTGGAACAGGCCGTTACTAACTATGGCTACACCTTC; CDR3: CASSLEQAVTNYGYTF